The sample holds a few counts of the clone carrying this T cell receptor (beta chain). Its antigen is still unknown. The V gene's germline CDR1 is LGHNA and CDR2 YNFKEQ. V gave up 11 bases and J gave up 3 bases; unmatched junction bases: 18. The CDR3 loop spans 17 amino acids. This entry comes from a study of early T cells in non-severe SARS-CoV-2 infection. A single record per CDR3 protein comes from TCRdb applying MiXCR to the 5' RACE reads. The table has about 52,000 distinct CDR3 sequences, 8% to 13% seen once. Study-wide points: Matching against VDJdb likely underestimated virus-specific expansions, favoring anti-spike CD8.

What was sequenced was whole blood. The source of this sequence is an adult who was a healthcare worker with PCR-confirmed SARS-CoV-2 infection or an uninfected control (not recorded which). The J gene is TRBJ2-2, the V gene TRBV4-2; TRBD2 matches 7 bases. CDR3 in DNA: TGTGCCGCCTCGAGCGGGGCAGCCGTTAAAGACACCGGGGAGCTGTTTTTT. Residues: CAASSGAAVKDTGELFF.